Each of the 5 T cell receptor beta chains below was sequenced from the same sample in a study of blood T cells in healthy people across ages (dated by TCRdb to about 2015). Receptor amplification or capture employed 5' RACE. A second about 6 to 11 cycle PCR used a sample-barcoded 5' primer and a J-beta primer mix. The public reads were quality trimmed at Q25 with fastp and then assembled into clones with MiXCR by TCRdb, keeping productive beta chains. Every CDR3 protein is listed once, alongside the most common genes and DNA of its rows. The sample yields 1,800,000 or so distinct CDR3 sequences; around 40% were counted once. The ten biggest clones cover 23% of the sample. Input material: blood. All receptors derive from a human donor in good health.

The chain couples TRBV6-1 to TRBJ1-2, with D perhaps matching TRBD1 (6 bases). Germline V CDR1 and CDR2: MNHNS, SASEGT. V lost 6 bases and J lost 7, with 15 bases in between. CDR3 size: 13 residues. The CDR3: CASSLQGYSGYTF. CDR3 in DNA: TGTGCCAGCAGCCTACAGGGCTACAGTGGCTACACCTTC.

CDR3 coding DNA: TGCAGTGCTAGGGAGGGTCACACGGACTATGGCTACACCTTC. Translation gives CSAREGHTDYGYTF. The J gene is TRBJ1-2, the V gene TRBV20-1; D unresolved. This CDR3 is 14 amino acids long. Germline CDR1 DFQATT, CDR2 SNEGSKA (reference sequence). Trimming left V 3 bases short and J 3 bases short, with 14 bases between.

This clonotype was found a few times. V usage is TRBV4-3 and J usage is TRBJ2-1; 9 bases map to TRBD1. This CDR3 has 15 residues. The germline gives CDR1 LGHNA, CDR2 YSLEER. After removal of 1 base from V and 8 bases from J, the junction contained 6 bases not matched to a gene. CDR3 nucleotides: TGCGCCAGCAGCCAAGGGTGGACAGGGGTCGATGAGCAGTTCTTC. Protein: CASSQGWTGVDEQFF.

The chain carries TRBV10-3 and TRBJ1-2; TRBD1 matches at 7 bases. J was trimmed by 8 bases and V by 6 bases; bases with no gene match: 15. Germline CDR1 ENHRY, CDR2 SYGVKD. The CDR3 consists of 15 residues. CDR3 loop: CAIRDSGQLLGGYTF. The CDR3 bases are TGTGCCATCAGGGACTCGGGACAGCTTCTAGGCGGCTACACCTTC.

This clonotype was seen a single time. This rearrangement joins TRBV20-1 to TRBJ2-1, with a possible D match to TRBD1 (6 bases). Germline-derived CDR1 and CDR2 are DFQATT and SNEGSKA (reference sequence). The CDR3 consists of 14 residues. Trimming took off 5 bases at V and 4 bases at J, with 15 bases between the two ends. CDR3 amino acids: CSALDSPVYNEQFF. DNA of the CDR3: TGCAGTGCTCTGGACAGTCCAGTTTACAATGAGCAGTTCTTC.